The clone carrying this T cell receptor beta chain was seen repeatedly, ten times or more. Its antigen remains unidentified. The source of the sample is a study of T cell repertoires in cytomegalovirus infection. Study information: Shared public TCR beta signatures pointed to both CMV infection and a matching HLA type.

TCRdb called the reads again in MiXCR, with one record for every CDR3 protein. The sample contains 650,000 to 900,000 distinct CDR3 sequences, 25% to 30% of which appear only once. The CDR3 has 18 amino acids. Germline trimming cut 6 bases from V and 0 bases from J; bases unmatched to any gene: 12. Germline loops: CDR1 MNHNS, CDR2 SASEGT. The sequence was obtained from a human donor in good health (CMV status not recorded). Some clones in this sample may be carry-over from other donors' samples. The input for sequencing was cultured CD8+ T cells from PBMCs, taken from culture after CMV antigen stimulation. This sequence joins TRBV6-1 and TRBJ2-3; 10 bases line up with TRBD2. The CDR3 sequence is CASRKEIAGGLSTDTQYF. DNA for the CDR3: TGTGCCAGCAGGAAGGAAATAGCGGGGGGCCTTAGCACAGATACGCAGTATTTT.